Following are 28 T cell receptor beta chains from one sample sequenced in a study of patients and donors after allogeneic stem cell transplantation. One entry per CDR3 protein results from TCRdb running MiXCR on the RT-PCR reads. The table has about 160,000 distinct CDR3 sequences, approximately 24% seen once. Sample: blood, either unsorted or a sorted T cell fraction (not recorded which). The receptors were sampled from a human donor who was either an allogeneic HSCT recipient or a stem cell or donor lymphocyte infusion donor (not recorded which). It is not recorded whose cells these are; they may come from a transplant donor.

This clonotype was seen only a few times. This rearrangement joins TRBV25-1 to TRBJ1-2; D uncertain. Germline values: CDR1 MGHDK, CDR2 SYGVNS. V gave up 2 bases and J gave up 7 bases, with 20 bases separating them. CDR3 size: 16 residues. The CDR3 region has the DNA TGTGCCAGCAGTGAAATTCTGAGTGCGGGTCCGCGTGGCTACACCTTC. Amino acids: CASSEILSAGPRGYTF.

This clonotype was detected a few times. This rearrangement joins TRBV10-3 to TRBJ1-1; the D is unclear. V lost 3 bases to trimming and J lost 3 bases, with 11 bases between them. CDR3 length: 14 amino acids. Germline lookup yields CDR1 ENHRY and CDR2 SYGVKD. CDR3 coding DNA: TGTGCCATCAGTGATGACGGGCCCGACACTGAAGCTTTCTTT. This sequence encodes CAISDDGPDTEAFF.

This clonotype is a singleton in its sample. The J gene is TRBJ2-5, the V gene TRBV29-1; D remains unclear. Trimming shortened V by 1 base and J by 0 bases, and 15 bases separated the two germline ends. The CDR3 extends over 16 amino acids. Per germline, CDR1 SQVTM and CDR2 ANQGSEA. In DNA, the CDR3 is TGCAGCGTTGAAGCATACGGTCGGTGGGACCAAGAGACCCAGTACTTC. This gives the protein CSVEAYGRWDQETQYF.

In DNA form, the CDR3 reads TGTGCCAGCAGCCGAACAGGGGTCGGGGAGCAGTACTTC. Translation gives CASSRTGVGEQYF. This chain uses TRBV6-5 with TRBJ2-7, with 7 bases fitting TRBD1. The trim removed 6 bases at V and 7 bases at J, leaving 9 bases unmatched. Germline CDR1 is MNHEY and CDR2 is SVGAGI. The CDR3 loop spans 13 amino acids.

This clonotype has only a few counts. V gene TRBV7-8 combines with J gene TRBJ2-1, with 13 bases identical to TRBD2. This CDR3 comprises 16 residues. The trim removed 6 bases at V and 7 bases at J, leaving 9 bases unmatched. CDR1 and CDR2 from the germline V gene are SGHVS and FQNEAQ. CDR3 residues: CASSTRLAGGRNEQFF. Here the CDR3 DNA reads TGTGCCAGCAGTACCCGACTAGCGGGAGGCAGAAATGAGCAGTTCTTC.

This rearrangement joins TRBV20-1 to TRBJ1-4; D gene unclear. Per germline, CDR1 DFQATT and CDR2 SNEGSKA (reference sequence). V was clipped by 0 bases and J by 10 bases, with 9 bases between them. The CDR3 covers 12 residues. For the CDR3, the DNA is TGCAGTGCTAGAGATACGATGGGAAAACTGTTTTTT. Translated: CSARDTMGKLFF.

The rearrangement uses TRBV7-2 and TRBJ1-1; D not certain. The CDR3 spans 12 residues. Between the trimmed V and J ends, which lost 7 bases and 1 base, there was a span of 7 bases. Germline V gives CDR1 SGHTA, CDR2 FQGNSA. DNA of the CDR3: TGTGCCAGCATCTGGGGGAACACTGAAGCTTTCTTT. As protein: CASIWGNTEAFF.

The gene calls are TRBV6-6 and TRBJ2-5; tentative D call: TRBD2 (5 bases). The CDR3 has 13 residues. V lost 8 bases and J 10 bases, leaving 20 bases between the germline ends. The V gene's germline CDR1 is MNHNY and CDR2 SVGAGI (reference sequence). CDR3 protein: CASGMLFREGQYF. The DNA of the CDR3 is TGTGCCAGCGGTATGTTGTTCCGGGAAGGCCAGTACTTC.

This clonotype was recorded a few times. An end of the junction differs from the germline gene, which may be a read error. The chain has TRBV10-3 and TRBJ1-2, with D unclear. The CDR3 consists of 13 residues. Looked up from germline, CDR1 is ENHRY and CDR2 is SYGVKD. CDR3 sequence: CAISPQPTYGYTF. In DNA form, the CDR3 reads TGCGCCATCTCCCCCCAGCCTACCTATGGCTACACCTTC.

The chain joins TRBV12-3 or TRBV12-4 to TRBJ1-1; 7 bases fit TRBD1. CDR3 length: 14 residues. V shed 3 bases and J 4 bases; nucleotides not matched to a gene: 5. The CDR3 coding sequence is TGTGCCAGCAGTTTCAGACAGGGCAGCACTGAAGCTTTCTTT. It codes for CASSFRQGSTEAFF.

The CDR3 DNA is TGCGCCAGCAGCCAAGGTCTTGGTTTCTCCTACGAGCAGTACTTC. Translation: CASSQGLGFSYEQYF. The chain links TRBV4-3 to TRBJ2-7; D unresolved. This CDR3 is 15 amino acids long. V gave up 1 base and J gave up 0 bases, with 10 bases separating them. Germline V gene lookup returns CDR1 LGHNA and CDR2 YSLEER.

This clonotype turned up a few times. CDR3 nucleotides: TGTGCCAGCGGCCTCCTCACAAACCATAATTCACCCCTCCACTTT. The encoded protein is CASGLLTNHNSPLHF. The V gene is TRBV6-5, the J gene TRBJ1-6; D gene unclear. The CDR3 covers 15 residues. Trimming left V 8 bases short and J 5 bases short, with 16 bases between. Per germline, CDR1 MNHEY and CDR2 SVGAGI.

This clonotype was seen ten or more times. The V and J genes are TRBV10-3 and TRBJ1-1, with unresolved D. Germline V gene lookup returns CDR1 ENHRY and CDR2 SYGVKD. The CDR3 has 14 amino acids. The V end lost 3 bases, the J end lost 1 base, and 9 bases lay between the germline ends. CDR3 bases: TGTGCCATCAGTGATATAAGAAAGAACACTGAAGCTTTCTTT. Its translation: CAISDIRKNTEAFF.

This CDR3 reads CASSYEGLAGADTQYF. CDR3 DNA: TGTGCCAGCAGTTACGAGGGACTAGCGGGCGCAGATACGCAGTATTTT. The chain uses TRBV6-5 and TRBJ2-3; TRBD2 matches 12 bases. V shed 2 bases, J shed 4 bases, and the junction held 4 bases outside the gene matches. Germline CDR1 is MNHEY and CDR2 is SVGAGI. CDR3 length: 16 residues.

This clonotype was recorded at least ten times. The chain is built from TRBV16 and TRBJ1-1; the D is unclear. Germline V gives CDR1 KGHSY, CDR2 FQNENV. Trimming cost V 4 bases and J 0 bases, with 12 bases left between them. The CDR3 contains 15 residues. The CDR3: CASSLQTGMNTEAFF. CDR3 coding DNA: TGTGCCAGCAGCCTTCAAACGGGCATGAACACTGAAGCTTTCTTT.

This chain connects TRBV14 to TRBJ2-1; D unresolved. Germline CDR1 and CDR2: SGHDN and FVKESK. The V gene lost 6 bases and the J gene lost 8 bases, with 14 bases spanning the gap. This CDR3 comprises 13 residues. The CDR3 nucleotides read TGTGCCAGCAGTCGAATTAGCCCCGATGAGCAGTTCTTC. Amino acids: CASSRISPDEQFF.

This chain uses TRBV12-3 or TRBV12-4 with TRBJ1-5; D is unresolved. Trimming stripped 7 bases from V and 4 bases from J, with 14 bases between. CDR3 length: 14 amino acids. The CDR3 DNA reads as TGTGCCAGCAATCCACAAGGCCTGAATCAGCCCCAGCATTTT. Amino acids: CASNPQGLNQPQHF.

V is TRBV5-1 and J is TRBJ2-7, with 11 positions matching TRBD1. CDR3 size: 16 residues. From germline, CDR1 is SGHRS and CDR2 YFSETQ. V was pared by 0 bases and J by 2 bases, with 4 bases of the junction left unmatched. The CDR3 region has the DNA TGCGCCAGCAGCTTGGAACCGGGACAGGGGGCCTACGAGCAGTACTTC. Its protein is CASSLEPGQGAYEQYF.

This sequence joins TRBV6-6 and TRBJ2-2; a possible D gene is TRBD2 (7 bases). Germline CDR1 is MNHNY and CDR2 is SVGAGI (reference sequence). The V end lost 0 bases, the J end lost 4 bases, and 15 bases lay between the germline ends. This CDR3 comprises 17 residues. CDR3 nucleotide sequence: TGTGCCAGCAGTTACTCGATCGGGGGGCGGAGCACCGGGGAGCTGTTTTTT. It specifies CASSYSIGGRSTGELFF.

This chain connects TRBV5-1 to TRBJ2-1; no definite D call. Trimming left V 3 bases short and J 5 bases short, with 9 bases between. Germline loops: CDR1 SGHRS, CDR2 YFSETQ. The CDR3 loop spans 13 amino acids. CDR3 sequence: CASSSEANNEQFF. The CDR3 DNA sequence: TGCGCCAGCAGCTCCGAAGCCAACAATGAGCAGTTCTTC.

Only a few counts were recorded for this clonotype. This chain links TRBV20-1 with TRBJ1-4; tentatively, D is TRBD1 (5 bases). V dropped 3 bases and J dropped 4 bases, with 15 bases sitting between them. CDR3 length equals 15 residues. The germline gives CDR1 DFQATT, CDR2 SNEGSKA (reference sequence). The CDR3 DNA follows: TGCAGTGCTAGCTTATGGCGAGGGGATAATGAAAAACTGTTTTTT. This gives the protein CSASLWRGDNEKLFF.

This sequence joins TRBV4-1 and TRBJ2-1; D gene unclear. Trimming left V 3 bases short and J 5 bases short, with 5 bases between. The CDR3 runs to 12 residues. CDR1 MGHRA and CDR2 YSYEKL come from the germline V gene. The CDR3 DNA sequence: TGCGCCAGCAGCCACCTCGACAATGAGCAGTTCTTC. The encoded protein is CASSHLDNEQFF.

The rearrangement uses TRBV5-1 and TRBJ2-1; TRBD2 matches 8 bases. Trimming removed 6 bases from V and 1 base from J; junction bases left unmatched: 6. There are 15 residues in the CDR3. CDR1 and CDR2 (germline): SGHRS, YFSETQ. The CDR3 region has the DNA TGCGCCAGCAATAGACTAGCGTCATCCTACAATGAGCAGTTCTTC. As protein: CASNRLASSYNEQFF.

The chain joins TRBV29-1 to TRBJ1-2, with D uncertain. Germline CDR1 reads SQVTM; CDR2 reads ANQGSEA. Trimming cost V 0 bases and J 2 bases, with 10 bases left between them. CDR3 length equals 14 residues. CDR3 nucleotides: TGCAGCGTTGAAGAGCCCAGGATCAACTATGGCTACACCTTC. It yields the protein CSVEEPRINYGYTF.

This chain uses TRBV14 with TRBJ1-1, with 7 bases aligning to TRBD1. The CDR3 sequence is 12 residues long. V shed 5 bases, J shed 10 bases, and the junction held 7 bases outside the gene matches. Germline V gene sequence: CDR1 SGHDN, CDR2 FVKESK. As DNA, the CDR3 is TGTGCCAGCAGCGCTCAACAGGGGTTAGCTTTCTTT. Amino acids: CASSAQQGLAFF.

This clonotype came up a few times. DNA of the CDR3: TGTGCCATCAGCCAGGACAGAGCTAATGAAAAACTGTTTTTT. This translates into CAISQDRANEKLFF. The gene calls are TRBV10-3 and TRBJ1-4, with a possible D match to TRBD1 (6 bases). V lost 6 bases and J lost 3, with 11 bases in between. The CDR3 length is 14 residues. CDR1 ENHRY and CDR2 SYGVKD come from the germline V gene.

The rearrangement uses TRBV27 and TRBJ2-4; the D call may be TRBD1 or TRBD2 (5 bases each). The germline V and J ends were trimmed by 6 bases and 5 bases, with 29 bases remaining between them. The CDR3 has 19 amino acids. CDR1 and CDR2 from the germline V gene are MNHEY and SMNVEV (reference sequence). CDR3 in DNA: TGTGCCAGCAGCTTGACGGGTTGGTTGGGGGAAACCGGAGAAAACATTCAGTACTTC. This encodes CASSLTGWLGETGENIQYF.

V usage is TRBV5-6 and J usage is TRBJ1-5, with D unresolved. Germline V gene sequence: CDR1 SGHDT, CDR2 YYEEEE. V lost 4 bases, J lost 4 bases, and 18 bases lay in between. The CDR3 extends over 16 amino acids. DNA of the CDR3: TGTGCCAGCAGCCTAAACGGCGGAGGGTTTAATCAGCCCCAGCATTTT. This sequence encodes CASSLNGGGFNQPQHF.